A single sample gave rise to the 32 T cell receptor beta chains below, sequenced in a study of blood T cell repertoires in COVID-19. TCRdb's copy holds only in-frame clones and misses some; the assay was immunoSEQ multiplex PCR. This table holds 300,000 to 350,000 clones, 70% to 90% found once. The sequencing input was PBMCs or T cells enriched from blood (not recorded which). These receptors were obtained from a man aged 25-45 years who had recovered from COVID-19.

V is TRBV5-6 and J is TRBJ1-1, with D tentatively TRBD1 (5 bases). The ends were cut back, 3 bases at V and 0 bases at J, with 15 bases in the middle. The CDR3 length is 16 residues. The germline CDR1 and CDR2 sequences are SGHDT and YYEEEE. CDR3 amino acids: CASSSKPGLMNTEAFF. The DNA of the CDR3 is TGTGCCAGCAGCTCCAAACCGGGACTGATGAACACTGAAGCTTTCTTT.

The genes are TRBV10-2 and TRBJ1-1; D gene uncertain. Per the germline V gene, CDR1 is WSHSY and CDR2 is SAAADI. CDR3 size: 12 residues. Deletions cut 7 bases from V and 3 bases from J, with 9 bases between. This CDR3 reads CASTLADTEAFF. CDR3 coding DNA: TGCGCCAGCACCCTGGCTGACACTGAAGCTTTCTTT.

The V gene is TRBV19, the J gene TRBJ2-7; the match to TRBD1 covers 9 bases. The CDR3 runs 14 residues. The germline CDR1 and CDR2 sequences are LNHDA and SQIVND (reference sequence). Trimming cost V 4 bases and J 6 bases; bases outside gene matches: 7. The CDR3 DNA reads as TGTGCCAGTAGTACTGCACAGGGGGCGGTCGAGCAGTACTTC. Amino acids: CASSTAQGAVEQYF.

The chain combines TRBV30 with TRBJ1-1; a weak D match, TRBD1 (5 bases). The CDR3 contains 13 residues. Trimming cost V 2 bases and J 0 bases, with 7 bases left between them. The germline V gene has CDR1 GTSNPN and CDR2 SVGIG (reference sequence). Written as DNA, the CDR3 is TGTGCCTGGAGTTCGGACATGAACACTGAAGCTTTCTTT. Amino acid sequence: CAWSSDMNTEAFF.

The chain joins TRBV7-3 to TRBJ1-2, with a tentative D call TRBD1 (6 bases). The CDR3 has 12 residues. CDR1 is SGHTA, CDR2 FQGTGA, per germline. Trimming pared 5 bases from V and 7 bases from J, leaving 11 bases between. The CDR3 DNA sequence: TGTGCCAGCAGCCTACAGGGCTCTGGCTACACCTTC. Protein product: CASSLQGSGYTF.

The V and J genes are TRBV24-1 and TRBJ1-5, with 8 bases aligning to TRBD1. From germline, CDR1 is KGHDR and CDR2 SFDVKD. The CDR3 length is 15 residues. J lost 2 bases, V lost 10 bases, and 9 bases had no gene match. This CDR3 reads CATSQTGEGNQPQHF. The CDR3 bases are TGTGCCACTTCACAGACAGGGGAAGGCAATCAGCCCCAGCATTTT.

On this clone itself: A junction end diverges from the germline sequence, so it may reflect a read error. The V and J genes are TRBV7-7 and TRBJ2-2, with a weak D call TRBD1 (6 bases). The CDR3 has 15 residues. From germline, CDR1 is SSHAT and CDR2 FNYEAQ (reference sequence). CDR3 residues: CASSPGTLGTGELFF. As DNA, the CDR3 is TGTGCTAGCAGCCCCGGGACATTAGGAACCGGGGAGCTGTTTTTT.

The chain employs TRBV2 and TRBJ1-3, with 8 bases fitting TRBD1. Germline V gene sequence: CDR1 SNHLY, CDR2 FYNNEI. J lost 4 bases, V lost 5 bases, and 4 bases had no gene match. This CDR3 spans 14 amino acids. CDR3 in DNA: TGTGCCAGCAGTTCGGACAGGGACGGAAACACCATATATTTT. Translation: CASSSDRDGNTIYF.

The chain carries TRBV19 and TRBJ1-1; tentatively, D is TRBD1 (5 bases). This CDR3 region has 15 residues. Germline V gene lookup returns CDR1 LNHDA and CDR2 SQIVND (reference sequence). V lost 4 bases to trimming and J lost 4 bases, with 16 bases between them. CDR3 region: CASSTAQGLVTEAFF. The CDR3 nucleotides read TGTGCCAGTAGTACCGCTCAGGGATTGGTCACTGAAGCTTTCTTT.

CDR3 in DNA: TGTGCCAGCAGCTTTAATCGGGGTAGTGGGGAGACCCAGTACTTC. Its protein product is CASSFNRGSGETQYF. The genes are TRBV7-2 and TRBJ2-5; D may be TRBD2 (5 bases). The length of the CDR3 is 15 residues. The V end lost 3 bases, the J end lost 5 bases, and 16 bases lay between the germline ends. In germline, CDR1 is SGHTA, CDR2 FQGNSA.

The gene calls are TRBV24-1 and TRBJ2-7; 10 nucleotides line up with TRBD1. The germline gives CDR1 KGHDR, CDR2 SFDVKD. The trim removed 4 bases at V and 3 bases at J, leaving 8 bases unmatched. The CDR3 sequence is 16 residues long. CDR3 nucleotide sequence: TGTGCCACCAGTGACCCTGGAGGGACAGGGGACTACGAGCAGTACTTC. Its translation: CATSDPGGTGDYEQYF.

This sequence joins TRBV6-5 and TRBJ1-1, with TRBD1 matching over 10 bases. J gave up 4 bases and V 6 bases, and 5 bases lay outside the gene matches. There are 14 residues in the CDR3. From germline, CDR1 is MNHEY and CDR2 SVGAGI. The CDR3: CASSPGQGGTEAFF. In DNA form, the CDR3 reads TGTGCCAGCAGCCCCGGACAGGGGGGCACTGAAGCTTTCTTT.

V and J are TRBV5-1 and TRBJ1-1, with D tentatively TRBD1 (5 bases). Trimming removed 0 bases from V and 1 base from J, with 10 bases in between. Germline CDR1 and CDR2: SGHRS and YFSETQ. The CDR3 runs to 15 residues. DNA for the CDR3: TGCGCCAGCAGCTTGGCCGACAGAGAGAACACTGAAGCTTTCTTT. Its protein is CASSLADRENTEAFF.

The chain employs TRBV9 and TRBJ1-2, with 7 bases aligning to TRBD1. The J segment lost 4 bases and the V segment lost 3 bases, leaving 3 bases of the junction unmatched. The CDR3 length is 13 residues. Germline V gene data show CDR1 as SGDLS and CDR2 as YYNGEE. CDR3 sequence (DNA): TGTGCCAGCAGCGACGGGACAGTCTATGGCTACACCTTC. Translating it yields CASSDGTVYGYTF.

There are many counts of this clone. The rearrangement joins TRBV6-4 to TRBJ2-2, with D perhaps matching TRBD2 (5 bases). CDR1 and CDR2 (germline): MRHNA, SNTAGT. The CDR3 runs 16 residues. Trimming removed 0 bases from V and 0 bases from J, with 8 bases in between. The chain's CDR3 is CASSDSDGTNTGELFF. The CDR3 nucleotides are TGTGCCAGCAGTGACTCCGACGGGACGAACACCGGGGAGCTGTTTTTT.

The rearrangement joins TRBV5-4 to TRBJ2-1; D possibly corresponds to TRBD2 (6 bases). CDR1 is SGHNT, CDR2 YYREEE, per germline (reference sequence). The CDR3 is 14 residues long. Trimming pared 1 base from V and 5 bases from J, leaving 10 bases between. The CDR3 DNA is TGTGCCAGCAGCTTGCAGGCGGGGAACAATGAGCAGTTCTTC. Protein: CASSLQAGNNEQFF.

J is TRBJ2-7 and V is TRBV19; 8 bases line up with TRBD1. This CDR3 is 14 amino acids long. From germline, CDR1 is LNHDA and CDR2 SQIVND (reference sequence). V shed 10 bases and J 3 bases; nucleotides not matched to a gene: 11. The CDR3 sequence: CATRPGQAGYEQYF. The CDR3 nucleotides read TGTGCCACCAGACCGGGACAGGCGGGCTACGAGCAGTACTTC.

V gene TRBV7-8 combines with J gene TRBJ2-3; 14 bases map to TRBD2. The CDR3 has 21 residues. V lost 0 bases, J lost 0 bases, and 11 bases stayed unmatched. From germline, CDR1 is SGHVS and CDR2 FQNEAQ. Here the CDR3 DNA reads TGTGCCAGCAGCTTAGCGATGGGCTGGCGACTAGCGGGGGGGAGCACAGATACGCAGTATTTT. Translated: CASSLAMGWRLAGGSTDTQYF.

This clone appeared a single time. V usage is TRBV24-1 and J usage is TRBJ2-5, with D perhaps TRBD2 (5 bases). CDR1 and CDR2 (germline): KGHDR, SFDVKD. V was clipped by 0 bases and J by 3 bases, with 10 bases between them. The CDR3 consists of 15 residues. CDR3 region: CATSDLVSEEETQYF. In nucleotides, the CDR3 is TGTGCCACCAGTGATTTGGTCTCGGAGGAAGAGACCCAGTACTTC.

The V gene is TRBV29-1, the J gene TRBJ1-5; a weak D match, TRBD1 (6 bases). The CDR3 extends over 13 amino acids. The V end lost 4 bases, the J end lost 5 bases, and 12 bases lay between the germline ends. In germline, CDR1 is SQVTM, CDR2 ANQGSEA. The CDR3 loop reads CSVAPRGDQPQHF. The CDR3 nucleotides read TGCAGCGTTGCCCCCAGGGGCGATCAGCCCCAGCATTTT. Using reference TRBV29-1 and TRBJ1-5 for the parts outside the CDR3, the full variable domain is SAVISQKPSRDICQRGTSLTIQCQVDSQVTMMFWYRQQPGQSLTLIATANQGSEATYESGFVIDKFPISRPNLTFSTLTVSNMSPEDSSIYLCSVAPRGDQPQHFGDGTRLSIL.

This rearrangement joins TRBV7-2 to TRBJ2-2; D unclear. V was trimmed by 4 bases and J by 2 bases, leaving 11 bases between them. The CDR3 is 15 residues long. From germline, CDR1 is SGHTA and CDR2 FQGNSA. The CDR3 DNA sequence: TGTGCCAGCAGCTCCCGGGTTACTAACACCGGGGAGCTGTTTTTT. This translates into CASSSRVTNTGELFF.

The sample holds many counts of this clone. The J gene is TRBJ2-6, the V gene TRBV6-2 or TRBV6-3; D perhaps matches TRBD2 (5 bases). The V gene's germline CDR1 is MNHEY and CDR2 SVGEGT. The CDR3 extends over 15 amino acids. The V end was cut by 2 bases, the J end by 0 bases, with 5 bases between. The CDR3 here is CASSYGSSGANVLTF. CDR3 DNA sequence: TGTGCCAGCAGTTACGGGAGCTCTGGGGCCAACGTCCTGACTTTC.

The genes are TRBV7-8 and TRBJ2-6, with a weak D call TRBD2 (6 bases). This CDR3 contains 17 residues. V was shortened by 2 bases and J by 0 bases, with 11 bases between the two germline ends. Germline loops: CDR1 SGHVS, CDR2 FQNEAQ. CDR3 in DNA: TGTGCCAGCAGCTTACGGGACGGGGGCTCTGGGGCCAACGTCCTGACTTTC. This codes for CASSLRDGGSGANVLTF.

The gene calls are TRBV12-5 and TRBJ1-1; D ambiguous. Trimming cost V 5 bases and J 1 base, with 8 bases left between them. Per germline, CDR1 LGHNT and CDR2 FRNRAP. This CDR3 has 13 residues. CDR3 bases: TGTGCTAGTGGTACTGACAAGAACACTGAAGCTTTCTTT. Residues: CASGTDKNTEAFF.

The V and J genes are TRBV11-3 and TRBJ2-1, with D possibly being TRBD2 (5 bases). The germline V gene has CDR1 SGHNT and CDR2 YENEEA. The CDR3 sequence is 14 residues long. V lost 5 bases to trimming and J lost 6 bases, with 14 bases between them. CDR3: CASSPAREVNEQFF. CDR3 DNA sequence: TGTGCCAGCAGCCCAGCTCGGGAAGTCAATGAGCAGTTCTTC. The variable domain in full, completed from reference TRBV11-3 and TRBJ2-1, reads EAGVVQSPRYKIIEKKQPVAFWCNPISGHNTLYWYLQNLGQGPELLIRYENEEAVDDSQLPKDRFSAERLKGVDSTLKIQPAELGDSAVYLCASSPAREVNEQFFGPGTRLTVL.

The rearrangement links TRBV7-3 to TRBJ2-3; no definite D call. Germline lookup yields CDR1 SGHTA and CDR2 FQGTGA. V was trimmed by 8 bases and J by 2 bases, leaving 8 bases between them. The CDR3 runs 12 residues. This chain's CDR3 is CASADNTDTQYF. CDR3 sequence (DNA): TGTGCCAGCGCAGATAACACAGATACGCAGTATTTT.

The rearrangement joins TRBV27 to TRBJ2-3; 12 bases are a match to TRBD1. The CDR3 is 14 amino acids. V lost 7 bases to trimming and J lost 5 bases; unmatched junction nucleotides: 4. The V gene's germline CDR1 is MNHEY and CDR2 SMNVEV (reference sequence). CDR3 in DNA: TGTGCCAGCATGGGGACAGGGGGCAGAGATACGCAGTATTTT. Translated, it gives CASMGTGGRDTQYF.

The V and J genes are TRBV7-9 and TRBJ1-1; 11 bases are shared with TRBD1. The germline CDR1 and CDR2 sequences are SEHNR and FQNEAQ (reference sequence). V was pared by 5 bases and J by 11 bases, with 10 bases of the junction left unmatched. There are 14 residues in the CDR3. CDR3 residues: CASSPGTGGRAAFF. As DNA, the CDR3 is TGTGCCAGCAGCCCCGGGACAGGGGGAAGGGCGGCTTTCTTT.

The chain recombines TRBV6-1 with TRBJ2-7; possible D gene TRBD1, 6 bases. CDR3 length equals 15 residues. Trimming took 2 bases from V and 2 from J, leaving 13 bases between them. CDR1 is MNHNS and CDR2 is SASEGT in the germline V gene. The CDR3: CASSEPRGVPYEQYF. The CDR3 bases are TGTGCCAGCAGTGAACCCAGGGGAGTACCCTACGAGCAGTACTTC.

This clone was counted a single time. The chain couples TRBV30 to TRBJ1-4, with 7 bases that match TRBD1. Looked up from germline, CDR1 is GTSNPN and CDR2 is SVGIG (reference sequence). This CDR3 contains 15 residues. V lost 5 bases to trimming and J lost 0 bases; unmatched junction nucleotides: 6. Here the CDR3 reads CAWSRTGSTNEKLFF. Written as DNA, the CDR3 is TGTGCCTGGTCAAGGACAGGTTCAACTAATGAAAAACTGTTTTTT.

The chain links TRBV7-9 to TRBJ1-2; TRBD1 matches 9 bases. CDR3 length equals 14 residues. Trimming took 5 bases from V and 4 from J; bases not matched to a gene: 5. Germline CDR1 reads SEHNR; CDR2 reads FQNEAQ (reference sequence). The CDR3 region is CASSTGTGFYGYTF. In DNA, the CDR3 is TGTGCCAGCAGCACCGGGACAGGGTTCTATGGCTACACCTTC.

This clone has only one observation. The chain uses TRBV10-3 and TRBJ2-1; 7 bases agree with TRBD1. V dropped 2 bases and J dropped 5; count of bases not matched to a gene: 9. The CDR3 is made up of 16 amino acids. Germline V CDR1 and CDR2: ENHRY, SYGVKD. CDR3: CAISEAGQGVHNEQFF. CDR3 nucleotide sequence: TGTGCCATCAGTGAGGCAGGGCAGGGGGTACACAATGAGCAGTTCTTC.